This TCR beta chain was identified in a study of response to subunit inactivated influenza vaccine. Regarding the study as a whole: Few new T cells, the authors suggested, are recruited by each seasonal influenza vaccination.

TCRdb reprocessed the RT-PCR reads with MiXCR, giving one entry per CDR3 protein. The data show fewer than 800,000 distinct CDR3 sequences, 15% to 19% seen once. This clonotype was seen a handful of times. Its antigen remains unidentified. The TCR was taken from a man aged 50-59 years who received an inactivated influenza vaccine. The material sequenced was PBMCs from blood, taken approximately 12 days after vaccination.

CDR3 sequence: CSAEGGNYEQYF. In nucleotides, the CDR3 is TGCAGCGCCGAAGGGGGGAACTACGAGCAGTACTTC. The chain employs TRBV20-1 and TRBJ2-7, with D tentatively TRBD1 or TRBD2 (6 bases each). CDR1 DFQATT and CDR2 SNEGSKA come from the germline V gene (reference sequence). This CDR3 is built from 12 residues.